Following are 5 T cell receptor beta chains from one sample sequenced in a study of radiotherapy plus CTLA-4 blockade in lung cancer. Data came from immunoSEQ multiplex PCR; TCRdb stores just in-frame clones and leaves some out. The sample lists more than 90,000 clones, just under 80% occurring once. Sequencing was performed on peripheral blood, taken from a patient treated with radiotherapy plus ipilimumab. The receptors originated from a human donor with non-small cell lung cancer who had a partial response to radiotherapy plus ipilimumab.

The J gene is TRBJ1-1, the V gene TRBV10-3; 10 bases line up with TRBD1. The CDR3 runs 15 residues. CDR1 is ENHRY, CDR2 SYGVKD, per germline. Losses at the gene ends were 5 bases for V and 1 base for J; bases not matched to a gene: 4. CDR3 sequence reads: CAISRTGGKNTEAFF. The CDR3 nucleotides are TGTGCCATCAGTAGGACAGGGGGAAAGAACACTGAAGCTTTCTTT.

The chain recombines TRBV6-1 with TRBJ2-5; TRBD1 agrees at 8 bases. The J call is doubtful: the DNA matches TRBJ2-7 better. CDR3 length equals 14 residues. Germline V gene lookup returns CDR1 MNHNS and CDR2 SASEGT. CDR3 sequence (DNA): TGTGCCAGCCGAATTGGACAGGGCAGGTACGAGCAGTACTTC. As protein: CASRIGQGRYEQYF.

The chain joins TRBV28 to TRBJ2-1; no clear D. The V gene's germline CDR1 is MDHEN and CDR2 SYDVKM. Trimming pared 3 bases from V and 7 bases from J, leaving 13 bases between. The CDR3 covers 14 residues. CDR3 loop: CASSFLGQRNEQFF. Here the CDR3 DNA reads TGTGCCAGCAGTTTCTTGGGCCAAAGGAATGAGCAGTTCTTC.

The chain carries TRBV28 and TRBJ1-1; 7 bases are shared with TRBD1. The CDR3 spans 17 residues. From germline, CDR1 is MDHEN and CDR2 SYDVKM. Trimming at V came to 6 bases and at J to 1 base, leaving 14 bases not matched to a gene. This chain's CDR3 is CASSKGAALTGNTEAFF. The CDR3 coding sequence is TGTGCCAGCAGCAAGGGGGCAGCCTTAACAGGGAACACTGAAGCTTTCTTT.

V is TRBV15 and J is TRBJ2-6, with TRBD2 as a possible D gene (6 bases). The CDR3 spans 17 residues. Germline V gene sequence: CDR1 LNHNV, CDR2 YYDKDF (reference sequence). With 0 bases removed from V and 0 bases from J, the gap between germline ends came to 9 bases. The chain's CDR3 is CATSRDPAGSGANVLTF. The CDR3 nucleotides read TGTGCCACCAGCAGAGATCCAGCGGGCTCTGGGGCCAACGTCCTGACTTTC.